This TCR beta chain was obtained from a study of blood T cell repertoires in COVID-19. TCRdb keeps only in-frame clones here, not all; method: immunoSEQ multiplex PCR. The table includes over 120,000 clones, 70% to 80% detected once. The CDR3 covers 13 residues. V dropped 7 bases and J dropped 5; count of bases not matched to a gene: 5. Germline values: CDR1 LNHDA, CDR2 SQIVND (reference sequence). The V gene is TRBV19, the J gene TRBJ2-3; 8 bases map to TRBD2. Sequenced sample: peripheral blood. The receptor was derived from a woman aged 70-85 years with COVID-19, enrolled during active disease. CDR3 loop: CASNDGGGDTQYF. CDR3 in DNA: TGTGCCAGTAACGACGGGGGGGGAGATACGCAGTATTTT.